Following are 27 T cell receptor beta chains from one sample sequenced in a study of regulatory T cells in long-lasting Graves disease. Assembly of TCR beta libraries relied on iRepertoire HTBI primers together with Arm-PCR of CDR3 regions. TCRdb fed the multiplex PCR reads into MiXCR, producing one record per CDR3 protein. This table holds a few hundred thousand distinct CDR3 sequences, approximately 13% found once. Time point denoted: newly diagnosed GD, antithyroid drugs for less than 3 months. Construction of the TCR library relied on RNA isolated from PBMCs. The same specimen was also included in a second study, on T cells in Graves' hyperthyroidism and ophthalmopathy.

The material was peripheral blood mononuclear cells (PBMCs), obtained at new diagnosis, from a patient treated with antithyroid drugs. The receptors were gathered from a man aged 30 to 45 with Graves disease.

This clonotype was picked up many times. The V and J genes are TRBV28 and TRBJ2-7, with 11 bases identical to TRBD1. This CDR3 is 15 amino acids long. Trimming cost V 5 bases and J 5 bases; bases outside gene matches: 8. CDR1 is MDHEN and CDR2 is SYDVKM in the germline V gene. DNA for the CDR3: TGTGCCAGCAGTGATCCCGGGACAGGGGGAGACGAGCAGTACTTC. Translated: CASSDPGTGGDEQYF.

CDR3 sequence reads: CASSLASGSGNEQFF. CDR3 coding DNA: TGTGCCAGCAGCTTAGCTAGCGGGAGTGGGAATGAGCAGTTCTTC. This chain joins TRBV7-9 and TRBJ2-1; TRBD2 matches 9 bases. The J segment lost 7 bases and the V segment lost 0 bases, leaving 4 bases of the junction unmatched. The CDR3 loop spans 15 amino acids. Per germline, CDR1 SEHNR and CDR2 FQNEAQ (reference sequence).

There are many counts of this clonotype. The chain employs TRBV10-1 and TRBJ2-3; D is perhaps TRBD1 (6 bases). This CDR3 contains 14 residues. From germline, CDR1 is WNHNN and CDR2 SYGVQD (reference sequence). The V gene lost 6 bases and the J gene lost 6 bases, with 16 bases spanning the gap. The CDR3: CASSPGPQGDTQYF. In DNA, the CDR3 is TGCGCCAGCAGCCCCGGTCCCCAGGGGGATACGCAGTATTTT.

Many counts were recorded for this clonotype. This chain connects TRBV29-1 to TRBJ1-1; 7 bases agree with TRBD1. The CDR3 runs 13 residues. Losses at the gene ends were 8 bases for V and 0 bases for J; bases not matched to a gene: 6. Germline CDR1 is SQVTM and CDR2 is ANQGSEA. The CDR3: CSSQTGMNTEAFF. CDR3 DNA: TGCAGCTCACAGACAGGGATGAACACTGAAGCTTTCTTT.

This clonotype was seen ten or more times. The gene calls are TRBV6-1 and TRBJ1-6; D may be TRBD1 (6 bases). Germline lookup yields CDR1 MNHNS and CDR2 SASEGT. The CDR3 is 15 amino acids. V was clipped by 0 bases and J by 10 bases, with 13 bases between them. Written as DNA, the CDR3 is TGTGCCAGCAGTGAAGCCGTAGGGGGACGGTCACCCCTCCACTTT. It is translated as CASSEAVGGRSPLHF.

This clonotype was counted only a few times. This chain uses TRBV5-1 with TRBJ2-7, with 8 bases matching TRBD1. The germline V gene has CDR1 SGHRS and CDR2 YFSETQ. J lost 6 bases, V lost 1 base, and 12 bases had no gene match. The CDR3 consists of 16 residues. Here the CDR3 DNA reads TGCGCCAGCAGCTTGAATACCGACAGGGGAGGCGGCGAGCAGTACTTC. It translates to CASSLNTDRGGGEQYF.

This clonotype was found many times. The rearrangement uses TRBV20-1 and TRBJ2-3, with a weak D call TRBD2 (5 bases). Germline lookup yields CDR1 DFQATT and CDR2 SNEGSKA (reference sequence). The CDR3 extends over 15 amino acids. With 1 base removed from V and 2 bases from J, the gap between germline ends came to 13 bases. CDR3: CSARVGGGYTDTQYF. CDR3 coding DNA: TGCAGTGCTAGAGTGGGTGGCGGGTACACAGATACGCAGTATTTT.

At least ten counts were recorded for this clonotype. The CDR3 DNA is TGTGCCAGCAGCGGACAGGGGGCCTCAGGGGCCAACGTCCTGACTTTC. As protein: CASSGQGASGANVLTF. The chain has TRBV2 and TRBJ2-6, with TRBD1 matching 11 bases. The CDR3 is 16 residues long. Germline loops: CDR1 SNHLY, CDR2 FYNNEI. The ends lost 6 bases at V and 4 bases at J; junction bases unmatched: 5.

This clonotype was recorded a few times. V usage is TRBV6-2 or TRBV6-3 and J usage is TRBJ2-1, with 7 bases fitting TRBD2. V trimming: 2 bases; J trimming: 12 bases; junction bases outside the gene matches: 10. Germline V gene sequence: CDR1 MNHEY, CDR2 SVGEGT. There are 14 residues in the CDR3. The CDR3 DNA is TGTGCCAGCAGTTACGGGAGACAGCGGGAAGTGCAGTTCTTC. Protein sequence: CASSYGRQREVQFF.

This clonotype was recorded many times. This chain links TRBV7-8 with TRBJ1-1; maybe TRBD1 (6 bases). Germline CDR1 is SGHVS and CDR2 is FQNEAQ. The V end was cut by 5 bases, the J end by 5 bases, with 15 bases between. The CDR3 extends over 14 amino acids. Here the CDR3 reads CASSPPGGRTEAFF. The CDR3 bases are TGTGCCAGCAGCCCGCCGGGGGGGCGAACTGAAGCTTTCTTT. Looking up the rest from reference TRBV7-8 and TRBJ1-1 gives the full variable domain: GAGVSQSPRYKVAKRGQDVALRCDPISGHVSLFWYQQALGQGPEFLTYFQNEAQLDKSGLPSDRFFAERPEGSVSTLKIQRTQQEDSAVYLCASSPPGGRTEAFFGQGTRLTVV.

This clonotype was seen many times. The rearrangement joins TRBV20-1 to TRBJ1-4; D not certain. Per germline, CDR1 DFQATT and CDR2 SNEGSKA (reference sequence). The CDR3 covers 13 residues. V shed 3 bases and J shed 8 bases, with 13 bases lying between them. DNA for the CDR3: TGCAGTGCTAGCCAAAGACAAGTCGAAAAACTGTTTTTT. Its translation: CSASQRQVEKLFF.

The table lists this clonotype with a few counts. The chain uses TRBV20-1 and TRBJ1-1, with D possibly matching TRBD1 (6 bases). Per germline, CDR1 DFQATT and CDR2 SNEGSKA (reference sequence). The CDR3 loop spans 16 amino acids. With 3 bases removed from V and 11 bases from J, the gap between germline ends came to 28 bases. The CDR3 is CSASPPTSDSVRVAFF. CDR3 DNA sequence: TGCAGTGCTAGCCCCCCTACCTCGGACAGCGTCCGGGTGGCTTTCTTT.

This clonotype was found once. The V gene is TRBV12-3 or TRBV12-4, the J gene TRBJ1-2; 9 nucleotides match TRBD1. V was clipped by 8 bases and J by 5 bases; unmatched bases: 6. This CDR3 contains 13 residues. The CDR3 DNA reads as TGTGCCAGCGCTGGGGGGACAGGGTATGGCTACACCTTC. It encodes CASAGGTGYGYTF.

The table lists this clonotype with many counts. V and J are TRBV25-1 and TRBJ1-1, with a possible D match to TRBD1 (5 bases). V was pared by 8 bases and J by 1 base, with 11 bases between. CDR3 length equals 13 residues. Looked up from germline, CDR1 is MGHDK and CDR2 is SYGVNS. CDR3: CASGDGENTEAFF. The CDR3 bases are TGTGCCAGCGGGGACGGGGAGAACACTGAAGCTTTCTTT. Full variable domain (missing parts from reference TRBV25-1 and TRBJ1-1): EADIYQTPRYLVIGTGKKITLECSQTMGHDKMYWYQQDPGMELHLIHYSYGVNSTEKGDLSSESTVSRIRTEHFPLTLESARPSHTSQYLCASGDGENTEAFFGQGTRLTVV.

This clonotype was observed at least ten times. The chain links TRBV6-2 or TRBV6-3 to TRBJ2-1; 10 bases match TRBD2. The germline CDR1 and CDR2 sequences are MNHEY and SVGEGT. The CDR3 loop spans 16 amino acids. The V and J ends lost 4 bases and 9 bases, in that order; junction bases with no gene match: 12. The CDR3 loop reads CASSWKPGLARGEQFF. In nucleotides, the CDR3 is TGTGCCAGCAGTTGGAAGCCGGGACTAGCGAGAGGTGAGCAGTTCTTC.

In this sample, this clonotype turned up many times. The chain is built from TRBV27 and TRBJ2-1, with D perhaps matching TRBD2 (5 bases). The CDR3 has 15 amino acids. Germline V gene lookup returns CDR1 MNHEY and CDR2 SMNVEV (reference sequence). V was pared by 0 bases and J by 8 bases, with 14 bases between. The CDR3 sequence is CASSLSPLGGDEQFF. The CDR3 coding sequence is TGTGCCAGCAGTTTATCGCCGCTTGGAGGCGATGAGCAGTTCTTC.

This clonotype showed up many times. V and J are TRBV27 and TRBJ2-2; D perhaps matches TRBD2 (5 bases). Germline V gene lookup returns CDR1 MNHEY and CDR2 SMNVEV (reference sequence). Between the trimmed V and J ends, which lost 2 bases and 3 bases, there was a span of 7 bases. This CDR3 is 14 amino acids long. CDR3 loop: CASSLGLHTGELFF. The DNA of the CDR3 is TGTGCCAGCAGTTTAGGACTGCACACCGGGGAGCTGTTTTTT.

This clonotype was recorded many times. The chain couples TRBV29-1 to TRBJ1-1; D unclear. Germline values: CDR1 SQVTM, CDR2 ANQGSEA. Trimming left V 3 bases short and J 1 base short, with 12 bases between. This CDR3 contains 14 residues. The CDR3, as DNA: TGCAGCGTTGATATAATGGAGGCGAACACTGAAGCTTTCTTT. This sequence encodes CSVDIMEANTEAFF.

CDR3 in amino acids: CASSPGPSGREFF. As DNA, the CDR3 is TGTGCCAGCAGCCCGGGCCCTAGCGGGAGGGAGTTCTTC. The rearrangement uses TRBV9 and TRBJ2-1; 12 bases fit TRBD2. The CDR3 has 13 residues. V gave up 4 bases and J gave up 14 bases; unmatched junction bases: 7. CDR1 SGDLS and CDR2 YYNGEE come from the germline V gene.

This chain uses TRBV4-1 with TRBJ2-3, with TRBD2 matching 12 bases. Germline loops: CDR1 MGHRA, CDR2 YSYEKL. With 5 bases clipped from V and 2 bases from J, the junction kept 17 bases outside the gene matches. This CDR3 is 20 amino acids long. The CDR3 reads CASSKRTLAGGRGPTDTQYF. CDR3 DNA: TGCGCCAGCAGCAAACGAACACTAGCGGGAGGCCGAGGACCCACAGATACGCAGTATTTT.

This clonotype was observed many times. The chain carries TRBV7-9 and TRBJ2-7; 7 bases align to TRBD1. After removal of 2 bases from V and 2 bases from J, the junction contained 3 bases not matched to a gene. In germline, CDR1 is SEHNR, CDR2 FQNEAQ (reference sequence). The CDR3 contains 14 residues. CDR3 residues: CASSLSQGAYEQYF. The CDR3 DNA follows: TGTGCCAGCAGCTTAAGTCAGGGGGCCTACGAGCAGTACTTC.

This clonotype was observed at least ten times. V and J are TRBV20-1 and TRBJ2-5; TRBD2 is a possible D gene (5 bases). Per germline, CDR1 DFQATT and CDR2 SNEGSKA (reference sequence). CDR3 length: 13 amino acids. Trimming stripped 8 bases from V and 5 bases from J, with 18 bases between. The CDR3 DNA is TGCAGTCTCTTGGGGTGGGAGCGGGAGACCCAGTACTTC. This sequence encodes CSLLGWERETQYF.

A few counts support this clonotype. The chain uses TRBV4-1 and TRBJ2-7, with 11 bases matching TRBD2. The V and J ends lost 6 bases and 1 base, in that order; junction bases with no gene match: 5. The CDR3 runs 15 residues. The germline gives CDR1 MGHRA, CDR2 YSYEKL. CDR3 region: CASRPTSGRSYEQYF. The DNA for the CDR3 is TGCGCCAGCAGGCCTACTAGCGGGAGATCCTACGAGCAGTACTTC.

This clonotype was detected only a few times. The chain links TRBV20-1 to TRBJ1-2; 7 bases are shared with TRBD1. Per germline, CDR1 DFQATT and CDR2 SNEGSKA (reference sequence). This CDR3 has 12 residues. V trimming: 6 bases; J trimming: 5 bases; junction bases outside the gene matches: 6. The CDR3 bases are TGCAGTGCCCCGAGGGGGCAGTATGGCTACACCTTC. Its protein is CSAPRGQYGYTF.

CDR3 bases: TGTGCCAGCAGTTACGCCTCCCATACGCAGTATTTT. The encoded protein is CASSYASHTQYF. The gene calls are TRBV6-5 and TRBJ2-3; D is uncertain. The germline gives CDR1 MNHEY, CDR2 SVGAGI. The length of the CDR3 is 12 residues. V lost 2 bases to trimming and J lost 7 bases, with 7 bases between them.

With regard to this clonotype: Possible read error: a much larger clone is one base away. The chain recombines TRBV20-1 with TRBJ2-2, with D tentatively TRBD1 (8 bases). The germline gives CDR1 DFQATT, CDR2 SNEGSKA (reference sequence). Trimming cost V 7 bases and J 6 bases, with 18 bases left between them. This CDR3 is built from 14 residues. CDR3 bases: TGCAGTGAAAGACAGGGGAGGGGCCCCGGGGAGCTGTTTTTT. Translating gives CSERQGRGPGELFF.

The chain uses TRBV6-5 and TRBJ2-5, with D perhaps assigned TRBD1 or TRBD2 (5 bases each). The CDR3 spans 14 residues. Germline values: CDR1 MNHEY, CDR2 SVGAGI. Trimming took 4 bases from V and 5 from J, leaving 14 bases between them. CDR3 nucleotide sequence: TGTGCCAGCAGTTCCGAGAGAGGGGCCGAGACCCAGTACTTC. Protein: CASSSERGAETQYF.